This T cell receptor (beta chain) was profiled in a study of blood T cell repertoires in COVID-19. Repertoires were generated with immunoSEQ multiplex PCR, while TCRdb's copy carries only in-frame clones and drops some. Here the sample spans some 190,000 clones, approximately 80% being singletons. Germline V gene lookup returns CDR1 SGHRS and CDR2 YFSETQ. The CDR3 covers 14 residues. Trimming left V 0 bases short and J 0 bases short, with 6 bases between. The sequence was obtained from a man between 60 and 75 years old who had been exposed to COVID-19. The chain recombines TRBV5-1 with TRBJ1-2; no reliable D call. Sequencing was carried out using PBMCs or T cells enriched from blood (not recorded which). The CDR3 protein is CASSLAQSNYGYTF. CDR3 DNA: TGCGCCAGCAGCTTGGCACAGTCTAACTATGGCTACACCTTC.